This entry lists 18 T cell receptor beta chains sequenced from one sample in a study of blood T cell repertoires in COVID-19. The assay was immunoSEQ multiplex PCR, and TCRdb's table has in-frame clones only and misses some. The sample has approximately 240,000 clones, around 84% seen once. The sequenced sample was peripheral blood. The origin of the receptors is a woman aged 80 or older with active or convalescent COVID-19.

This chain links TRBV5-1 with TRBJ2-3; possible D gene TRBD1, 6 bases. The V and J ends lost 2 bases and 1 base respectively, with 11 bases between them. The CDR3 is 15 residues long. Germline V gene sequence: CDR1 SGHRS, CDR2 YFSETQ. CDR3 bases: TGCGCCAGCAGCTTTACAGGGCAACGCACAGATACGCAGTATTTT. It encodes CASSFTGQRTDTQYF.

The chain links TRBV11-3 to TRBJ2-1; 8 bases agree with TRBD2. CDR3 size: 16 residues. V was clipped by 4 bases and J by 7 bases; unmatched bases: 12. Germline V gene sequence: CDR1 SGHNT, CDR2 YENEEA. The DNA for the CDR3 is TGTGCCAGCAGCTCGGCTATTAGCGGGGATTATAATGAGCAGTTCTTC. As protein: CASSSAISGDYNEQFF.

The CDR3 spells CASRGYSMNTEAFF. The CDR3 DNA reads TGTGCCAGCAGGGGTTACAGCATGAACACTGAAGCTTTCTTT. The chain uses TRBV6-5 and TRBJ1-1; no definite D call. The CDR3 has 14 amino acids. CDR1 MNHEY and CDR2 SVGAGI come from the germline V gene. Trimming removed 6 bases from V and 0 bases from J, with 11 bases in between.

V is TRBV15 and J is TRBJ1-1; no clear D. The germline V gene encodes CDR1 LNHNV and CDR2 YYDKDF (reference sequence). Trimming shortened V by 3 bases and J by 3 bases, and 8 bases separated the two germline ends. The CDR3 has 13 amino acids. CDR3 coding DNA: TGTGCCACCAGCAGCCGACTGGACACTGAAGCTTTCTTT. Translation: CATSSRLDTEAFF.

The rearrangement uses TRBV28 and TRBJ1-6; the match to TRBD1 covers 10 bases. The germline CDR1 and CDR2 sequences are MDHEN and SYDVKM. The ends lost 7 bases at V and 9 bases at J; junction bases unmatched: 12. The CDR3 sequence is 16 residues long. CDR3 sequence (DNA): TGTGCCAGCAACCGACAGGGGGCCTTTTTGGGTTCACCCCTCCACTTT. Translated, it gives CASNRQGAFLGSPLHF.

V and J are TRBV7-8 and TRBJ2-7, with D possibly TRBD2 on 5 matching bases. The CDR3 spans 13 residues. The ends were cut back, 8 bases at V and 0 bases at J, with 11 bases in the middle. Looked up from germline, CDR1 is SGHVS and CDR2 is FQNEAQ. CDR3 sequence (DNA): TGTGCCAGCCTCCGAGGGCTCTCCTACGAGCAGTACTTC. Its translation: CASLRGLSYEQYF. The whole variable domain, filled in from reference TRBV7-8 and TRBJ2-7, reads GAGVSQSPRYKVAKRGQDVALRCDPISGHVSLFWYQQALGQGPEFLTYFQNEAQLDKSGLPSDRFFAERPEGSVSTLKIQRTQQEDSAVYLCASLRGLSYEQYFGPGTRLTVT.

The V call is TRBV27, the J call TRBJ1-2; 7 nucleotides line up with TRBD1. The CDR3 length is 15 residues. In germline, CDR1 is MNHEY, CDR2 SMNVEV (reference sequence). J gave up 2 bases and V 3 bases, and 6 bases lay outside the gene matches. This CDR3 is CASSFRDSGNYGYTF. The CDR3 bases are TGTGCCAGCAGTTTCCGGGACAGCGGGAACTATGGCTACACCTTC.

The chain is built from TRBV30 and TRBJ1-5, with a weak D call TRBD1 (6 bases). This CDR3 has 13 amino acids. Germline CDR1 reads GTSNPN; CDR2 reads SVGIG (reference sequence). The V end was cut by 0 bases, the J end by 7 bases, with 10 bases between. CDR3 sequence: CAWSVSGAQPQHF. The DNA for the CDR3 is TGTGCCTGGAGTGTTTCAGGGGCACAGCCCCAGCATTTT.

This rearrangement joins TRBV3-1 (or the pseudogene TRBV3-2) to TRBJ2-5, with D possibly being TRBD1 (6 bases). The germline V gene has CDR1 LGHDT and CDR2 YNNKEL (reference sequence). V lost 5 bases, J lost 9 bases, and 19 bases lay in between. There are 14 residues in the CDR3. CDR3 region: CASSFSGTQAAQYF. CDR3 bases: TGTGCCAGCAGCTTCTCCGGGACACAGGCGGCCCAGTACTTC.

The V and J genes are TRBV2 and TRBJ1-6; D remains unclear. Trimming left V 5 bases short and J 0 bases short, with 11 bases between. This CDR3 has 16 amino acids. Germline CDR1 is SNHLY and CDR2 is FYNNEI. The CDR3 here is CASSSAGSSYNSPLHF. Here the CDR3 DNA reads TGTGCCAGCAGTTCGGCGGGCAGCTCCTATAATTCACCCCTCCACTTT.

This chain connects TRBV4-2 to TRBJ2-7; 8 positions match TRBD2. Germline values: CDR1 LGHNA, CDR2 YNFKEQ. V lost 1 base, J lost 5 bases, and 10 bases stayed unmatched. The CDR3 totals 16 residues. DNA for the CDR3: TGTGCCAGCAGCCAAGGATCGGCGGGAGGTCGGAACGAGCAGTACTTC. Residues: CASSQGSAGGRNEQYF.

The CDR3 DNA is TGTGCCAGCAGGGGGCTCAGACTAGGAAGGTCCTACGAGCAGTACTTC. Translation: CASRGLRLGRSYEQYF. The chain recombines TRBV28 with TRBJ2-7; TRBD2 might be the D (6 bases). The CDR3 contains 16 residues. The germline V and J ends were trimmed by 6 bases and 1 base, with 19 bases remaining between them. Germline loops: CDR1 MDHEN, CDR2 SYDVKM.

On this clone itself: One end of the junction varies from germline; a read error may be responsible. The CDR3 DNA reads as TGTGCCAGTAGTGGCCGACAGGGGAGCTCTGGAAACATCATATATTTT. Its translation: CASSGRQGSSGNIIYF. The chain is built from TRBV19 and TRBJ1-3; 8 bases map to TRBD1. Germline lookup yields CDR1 LNHDA and CDR2 SQIVND (reference sequence). The CDR3 runs to 16 residues.

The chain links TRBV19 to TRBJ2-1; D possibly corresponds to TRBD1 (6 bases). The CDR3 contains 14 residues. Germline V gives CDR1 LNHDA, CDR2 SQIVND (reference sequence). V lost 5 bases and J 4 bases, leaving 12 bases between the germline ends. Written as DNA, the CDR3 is TGTGCCAGTAGTGCCTGGACAGTTTACAATGAGCAGTTCTTC. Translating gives CASSAWTVYNEQFF.

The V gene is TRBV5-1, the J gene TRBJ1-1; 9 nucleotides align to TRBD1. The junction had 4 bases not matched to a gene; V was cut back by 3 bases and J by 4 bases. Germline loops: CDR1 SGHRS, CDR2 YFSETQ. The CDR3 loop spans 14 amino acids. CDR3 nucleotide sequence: TGCGCCAGCAGCTGGGGGACAGGGTCCACTGAAGCTTTCTTT. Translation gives CASSWGTGSTEAFF.

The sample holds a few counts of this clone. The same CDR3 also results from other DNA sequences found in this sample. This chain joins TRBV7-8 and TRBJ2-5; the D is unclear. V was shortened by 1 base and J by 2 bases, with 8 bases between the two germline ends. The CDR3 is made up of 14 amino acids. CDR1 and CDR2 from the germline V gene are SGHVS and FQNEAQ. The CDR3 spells CASSLGTVQETQYF. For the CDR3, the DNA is TGTGCCAGCAGCTTAGGAACAGTGCAAGAGACCCAGTACTTC.

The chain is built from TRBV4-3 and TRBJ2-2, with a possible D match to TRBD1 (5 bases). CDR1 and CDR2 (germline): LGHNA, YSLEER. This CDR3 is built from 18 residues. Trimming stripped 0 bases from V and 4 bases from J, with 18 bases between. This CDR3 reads CASSQENIVSGFTGELFF. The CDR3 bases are TGCGCCAGCAGCCAAGAAAATATCGTGTCAGGGTTCACCGGGGAGCTGTTTTTT.

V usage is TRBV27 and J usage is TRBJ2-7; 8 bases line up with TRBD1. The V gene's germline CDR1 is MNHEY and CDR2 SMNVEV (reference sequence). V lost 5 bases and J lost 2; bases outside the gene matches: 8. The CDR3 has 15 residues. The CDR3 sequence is CASSKSQGAAYEQYF. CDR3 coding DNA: TGTGCCAGCAGTAAGAGCCAGGGGGCGGCCTACGAGCAGTACTTC.